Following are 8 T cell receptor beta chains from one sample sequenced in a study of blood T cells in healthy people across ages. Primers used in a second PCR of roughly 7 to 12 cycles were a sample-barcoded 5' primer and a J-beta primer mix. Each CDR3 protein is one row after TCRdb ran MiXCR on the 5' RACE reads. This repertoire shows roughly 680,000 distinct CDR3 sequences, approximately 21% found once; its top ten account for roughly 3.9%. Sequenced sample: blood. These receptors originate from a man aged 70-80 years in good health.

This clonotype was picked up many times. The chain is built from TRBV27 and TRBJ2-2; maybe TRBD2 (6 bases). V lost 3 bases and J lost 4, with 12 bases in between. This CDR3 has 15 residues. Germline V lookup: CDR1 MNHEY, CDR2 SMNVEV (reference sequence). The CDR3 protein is CASSFGQEGTGELFF. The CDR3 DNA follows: TGTGCCAGCAGTTTTGGGCAGGAGGGCACCGGGGAGCTGTTTTTT.

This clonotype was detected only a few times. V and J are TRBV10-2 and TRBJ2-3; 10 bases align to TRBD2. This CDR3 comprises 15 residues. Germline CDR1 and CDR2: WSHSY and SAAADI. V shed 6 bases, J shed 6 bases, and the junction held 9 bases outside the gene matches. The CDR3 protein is CASRTLAGDPDTQYF. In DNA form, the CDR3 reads TGCGCCAGCAGAACCCTAGCGGGAGACCCGGATACGCAGTATTTT.

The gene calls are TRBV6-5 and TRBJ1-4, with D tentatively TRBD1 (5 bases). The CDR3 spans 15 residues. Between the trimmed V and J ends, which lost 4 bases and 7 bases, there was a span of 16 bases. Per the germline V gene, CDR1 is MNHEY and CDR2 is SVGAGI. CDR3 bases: TGTGCCAGCAGTTCTATGACAGCCGCGGGTGAAAAACTGTTTTTT. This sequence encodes CASSSMTAAGEKLFF.

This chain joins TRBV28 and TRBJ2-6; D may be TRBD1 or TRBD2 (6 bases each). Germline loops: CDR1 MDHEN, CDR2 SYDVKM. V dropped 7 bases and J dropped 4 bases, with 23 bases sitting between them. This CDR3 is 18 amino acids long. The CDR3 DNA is TGTGCCAGCACCATTCGACTAGGCAGGGGATCCGGGGCCAACGTCCTGACTTTC. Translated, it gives CASTIRLGRGSGANVLTF.

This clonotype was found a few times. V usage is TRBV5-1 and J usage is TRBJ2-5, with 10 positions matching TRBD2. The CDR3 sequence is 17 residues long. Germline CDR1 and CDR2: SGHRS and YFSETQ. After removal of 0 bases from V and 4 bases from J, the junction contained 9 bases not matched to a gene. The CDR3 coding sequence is TGCGCCAGCAGCTTGGCCCTATCTAGCGGGAGTGGAGAGACCCAGTACTTC. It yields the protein CASSLALSSGSGETQYF.

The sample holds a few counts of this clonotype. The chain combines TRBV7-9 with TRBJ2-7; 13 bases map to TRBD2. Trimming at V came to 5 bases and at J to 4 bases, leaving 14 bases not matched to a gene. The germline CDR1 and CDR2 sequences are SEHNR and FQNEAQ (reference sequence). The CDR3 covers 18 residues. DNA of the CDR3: TGTGCCAGCAGCCCGCGGACAGGACTAGCGGGAGTGACTTACGAGCAGTACTTC. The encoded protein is CASSPRTGLAGVTYEQYF.

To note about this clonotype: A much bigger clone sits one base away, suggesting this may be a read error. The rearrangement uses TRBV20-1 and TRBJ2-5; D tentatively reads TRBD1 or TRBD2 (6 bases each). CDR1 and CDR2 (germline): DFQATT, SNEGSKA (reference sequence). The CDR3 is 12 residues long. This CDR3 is CSASRGGETLYF. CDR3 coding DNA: TGCAGTGCTAGCAGGGGCGGGGAGACCCTGTACTTC.

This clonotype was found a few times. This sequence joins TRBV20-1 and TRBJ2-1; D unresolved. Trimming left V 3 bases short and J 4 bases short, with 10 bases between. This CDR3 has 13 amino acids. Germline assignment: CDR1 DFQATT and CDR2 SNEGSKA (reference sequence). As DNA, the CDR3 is TGCAGTGCTAGGAATAAGGTGTACAATGAGCAGTTCTTC. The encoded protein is CSARNKVYNEQFF.